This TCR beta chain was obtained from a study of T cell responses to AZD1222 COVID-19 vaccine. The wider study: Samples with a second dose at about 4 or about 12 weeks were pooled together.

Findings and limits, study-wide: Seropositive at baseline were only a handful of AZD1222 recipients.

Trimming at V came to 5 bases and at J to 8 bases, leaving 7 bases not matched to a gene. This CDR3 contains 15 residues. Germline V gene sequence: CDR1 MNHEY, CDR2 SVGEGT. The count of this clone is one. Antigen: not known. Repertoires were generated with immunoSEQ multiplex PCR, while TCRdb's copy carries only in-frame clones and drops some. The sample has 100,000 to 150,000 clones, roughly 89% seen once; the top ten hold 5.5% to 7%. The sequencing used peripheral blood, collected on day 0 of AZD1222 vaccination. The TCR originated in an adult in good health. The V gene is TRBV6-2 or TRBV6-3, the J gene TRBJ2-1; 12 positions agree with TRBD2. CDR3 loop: CASSPGLAGTYEQFF. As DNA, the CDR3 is TGTGCCAGCAGTCCCGGACTAGCGGGGACCTATGAGCAGTTCTTC.